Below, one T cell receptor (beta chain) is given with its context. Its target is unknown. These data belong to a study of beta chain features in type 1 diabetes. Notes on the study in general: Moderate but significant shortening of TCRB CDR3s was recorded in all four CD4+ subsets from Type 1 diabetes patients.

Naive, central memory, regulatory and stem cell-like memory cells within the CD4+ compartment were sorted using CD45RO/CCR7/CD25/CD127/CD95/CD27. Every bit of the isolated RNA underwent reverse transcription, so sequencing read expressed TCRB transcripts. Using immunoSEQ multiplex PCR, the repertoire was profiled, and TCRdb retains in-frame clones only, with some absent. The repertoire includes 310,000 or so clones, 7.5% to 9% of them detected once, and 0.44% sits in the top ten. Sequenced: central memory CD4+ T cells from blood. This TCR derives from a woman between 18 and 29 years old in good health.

The CDR3 bases are TGTGCCAGCAGTTTATCCATGACAGGTCGTTACGAGCAGTACTTC. It codes for CASSLSMTGRYEQYF. The V gene is TRBV28, the J gene TRBJ2-7; perhaps TRBD1 as D (6 bases). The V gene's germline CDR1 is MDHEN and CDR2 SYDVKM. Trimming pared 1 base from V and 4 bases from J, leaving 14 bases between. The CDR3 contains 15 residues.